This record covers a single T cell receptor beta chain. TCRdb independently ran MiXCR on the 5' RACE reads; one entry per CDR3 protein. The sample shows about 200,000 distinct CDR3 sequences, 20% to 30% of them seen only once. V shed 4 bases and J 5 bases; nucleotides not matched to a gene: 10. The CDR3 runs to 15 residues. Germline-derived CDR1 and CDR2 are SGHRS and YFSETQ. This record belongs to a study of CD8 T cells in ankylosing spondylitis. The source is a male donor with ankylosing spondylitis or in good health (not recorded which). The specimen sequenced was blood, either unsorted or a sorted T cell fraction (not recorded which). V gene TRBV5-1 combines with J gene TRBJ1-1, with 8 bases fitting TRBD1. The CDR3 here is CASSIGQGWGTEAFF. The DNA for the CDR3 is TGCGCCAGCAGCATAGGACAGGGTTGGGGGACTGAAGCTTTCTTT.